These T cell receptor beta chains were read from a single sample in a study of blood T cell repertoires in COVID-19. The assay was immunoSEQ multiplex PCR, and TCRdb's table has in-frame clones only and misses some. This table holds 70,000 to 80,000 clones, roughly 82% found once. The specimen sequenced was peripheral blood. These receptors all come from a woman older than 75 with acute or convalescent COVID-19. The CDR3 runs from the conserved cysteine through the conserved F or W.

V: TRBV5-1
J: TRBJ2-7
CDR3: CASSTGTYEQYF

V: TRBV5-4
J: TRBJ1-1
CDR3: CASSRGQDGTEAFF

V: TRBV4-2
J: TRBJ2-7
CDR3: CASSQTPGVGEQYF

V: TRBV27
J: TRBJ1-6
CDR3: CASSRQGNRPLHF

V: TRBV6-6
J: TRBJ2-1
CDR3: CASSYPHDRVNEQFF

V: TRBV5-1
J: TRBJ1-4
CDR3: CASSNPRGVGGSEKLFF

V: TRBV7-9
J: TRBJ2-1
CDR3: CASRELAGNYNEQFF

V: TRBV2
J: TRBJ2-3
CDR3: CASTFTDTQYF

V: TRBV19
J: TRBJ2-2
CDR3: CASSDTNTGELFF

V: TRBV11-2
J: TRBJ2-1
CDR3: CASSLVLSGDEQFF

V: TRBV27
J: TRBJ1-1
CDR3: CASHPSHANTEAFF

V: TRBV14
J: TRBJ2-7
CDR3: CASSQGGSGRLAYEQYF

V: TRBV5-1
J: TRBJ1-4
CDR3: CASNPSGTANEKLFF

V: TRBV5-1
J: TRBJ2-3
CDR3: CASSLSPRDTDTQYF

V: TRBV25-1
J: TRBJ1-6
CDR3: CASSGEAVGFSPLHF

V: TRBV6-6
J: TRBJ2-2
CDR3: CASSYAGVGAGELFF

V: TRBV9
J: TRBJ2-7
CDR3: CASSVGAGTSSHEQYF

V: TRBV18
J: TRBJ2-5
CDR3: CASAGDPGFGEQYF

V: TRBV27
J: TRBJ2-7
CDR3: CASSFLRKRDEQYF

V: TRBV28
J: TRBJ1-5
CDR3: CASSLRSRVKNQPQHF

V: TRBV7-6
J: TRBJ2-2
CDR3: CASSPVPLAPNTGELFF

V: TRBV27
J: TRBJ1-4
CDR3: CASSDRVPGLTNEKLFF